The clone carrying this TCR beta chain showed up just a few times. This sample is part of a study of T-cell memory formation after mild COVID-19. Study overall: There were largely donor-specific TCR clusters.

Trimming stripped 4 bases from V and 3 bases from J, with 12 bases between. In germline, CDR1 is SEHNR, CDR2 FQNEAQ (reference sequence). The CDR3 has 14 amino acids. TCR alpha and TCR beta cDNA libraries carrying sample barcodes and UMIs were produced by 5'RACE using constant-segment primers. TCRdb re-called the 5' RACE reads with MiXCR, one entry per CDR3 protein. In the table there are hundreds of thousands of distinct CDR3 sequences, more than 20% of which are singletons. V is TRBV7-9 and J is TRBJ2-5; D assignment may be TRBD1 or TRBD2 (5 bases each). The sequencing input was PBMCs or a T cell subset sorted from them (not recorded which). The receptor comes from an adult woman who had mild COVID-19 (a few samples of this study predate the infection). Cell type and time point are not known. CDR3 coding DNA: TGTGCCAGCAGCTCCCGGGACGTGGAAGAGACCCAGTACTTC. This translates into CASSSRDVEETQYF.